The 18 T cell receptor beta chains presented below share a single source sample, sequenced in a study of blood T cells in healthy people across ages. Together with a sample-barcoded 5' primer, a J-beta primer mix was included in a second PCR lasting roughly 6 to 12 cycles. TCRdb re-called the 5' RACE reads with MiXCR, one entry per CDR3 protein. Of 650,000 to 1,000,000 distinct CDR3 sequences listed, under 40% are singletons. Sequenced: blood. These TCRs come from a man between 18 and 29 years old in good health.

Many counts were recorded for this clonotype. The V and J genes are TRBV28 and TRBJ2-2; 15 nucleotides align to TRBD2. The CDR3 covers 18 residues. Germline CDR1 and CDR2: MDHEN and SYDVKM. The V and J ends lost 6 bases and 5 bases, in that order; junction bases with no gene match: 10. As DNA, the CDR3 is TGTGCCAGCAGGGACGGGACTAGCGGGGGGAGAAGGACCGGGGAGCTGTTTTTT. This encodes CASRDGTSGGRRTGELFF.

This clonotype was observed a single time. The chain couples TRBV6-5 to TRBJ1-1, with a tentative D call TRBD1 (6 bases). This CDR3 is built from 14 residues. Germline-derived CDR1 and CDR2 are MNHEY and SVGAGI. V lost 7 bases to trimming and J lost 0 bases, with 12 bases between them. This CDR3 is CASTPQGMNTEAFF. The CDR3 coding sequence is TGTGCCAGCACCCCACAGGGTATGAACACTGAAGCTTTCTTT.

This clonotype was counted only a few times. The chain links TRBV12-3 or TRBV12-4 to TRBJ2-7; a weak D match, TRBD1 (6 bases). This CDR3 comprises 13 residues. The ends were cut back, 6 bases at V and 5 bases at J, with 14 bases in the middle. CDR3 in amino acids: CASRPGTYDEQYF. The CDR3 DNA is TGTGCCAGCAGGCCCGGGACATATGACGAGCAGTACTTC.

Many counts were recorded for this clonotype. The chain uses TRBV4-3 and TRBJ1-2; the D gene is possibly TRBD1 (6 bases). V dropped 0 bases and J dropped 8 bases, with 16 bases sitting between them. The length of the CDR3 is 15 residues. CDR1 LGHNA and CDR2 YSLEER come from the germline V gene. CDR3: CASSQDSRGATGYTF. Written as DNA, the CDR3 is TGCGCCAGCAGCCAAGACTCCCGGGGGGCGACGGGCTACACCTTC.

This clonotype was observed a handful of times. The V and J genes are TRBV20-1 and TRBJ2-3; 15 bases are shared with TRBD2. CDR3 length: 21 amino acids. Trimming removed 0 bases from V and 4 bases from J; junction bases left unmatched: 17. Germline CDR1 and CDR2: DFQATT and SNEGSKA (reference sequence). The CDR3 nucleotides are TGCAGTGCTAGAGATAACCCTGGACTAGCGGGGGGGCTATTGGGGTCAGATACGCAGTATTTT. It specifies CSARDNPGLAGGLLGSDTQYF.

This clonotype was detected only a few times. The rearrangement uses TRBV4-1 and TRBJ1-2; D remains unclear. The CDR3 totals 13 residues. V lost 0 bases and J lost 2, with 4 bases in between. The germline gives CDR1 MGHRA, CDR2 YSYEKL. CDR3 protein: CASSQEVNYGYTF. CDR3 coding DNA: TGCGCCAGCAGCCAAGAGGTGAACTATGGCTACACCTTC.

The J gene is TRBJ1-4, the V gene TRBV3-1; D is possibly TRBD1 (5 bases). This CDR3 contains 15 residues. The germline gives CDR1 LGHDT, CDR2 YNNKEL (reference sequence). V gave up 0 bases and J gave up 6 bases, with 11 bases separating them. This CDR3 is CASSQEGARDEKLFF. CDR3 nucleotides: TGTGCCAGCAGCCAAGAAGGGGCCAGGGATGAAAAACTGTTTTTT.

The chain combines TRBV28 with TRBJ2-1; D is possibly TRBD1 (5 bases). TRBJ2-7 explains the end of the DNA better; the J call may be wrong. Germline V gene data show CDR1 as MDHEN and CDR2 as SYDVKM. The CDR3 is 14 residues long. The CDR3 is CASSRADSYNEQYF. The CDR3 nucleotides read TGTGCCAGCAGCCGAGCCGACAGCTACAATGAGCAGTACTTC.

CDR3 bases: TGTGCCAGCAGCAAGCTGGGGGGGCAAGAGACCCAGTACTTC. Translation gives CASSKLGGQETQYF. The V call is TRBV14, the J call TRBJ2-4, with 7 bases that match TRBD2. The J call is in doubt because the DNA end fits TRBJ2-5 better. The CDR3 has 14 amino acids. Germline values: CDR1 SGHDN, CDR2 FVKESK.

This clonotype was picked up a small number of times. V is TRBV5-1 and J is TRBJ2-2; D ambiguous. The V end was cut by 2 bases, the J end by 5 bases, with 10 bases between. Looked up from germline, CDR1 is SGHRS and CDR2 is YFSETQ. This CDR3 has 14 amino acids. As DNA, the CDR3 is TGCGCCAGCAGCTTAAGGATGGGGACCGGGGAGCTGTTTTTT. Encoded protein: CASSLRMGTGELFF. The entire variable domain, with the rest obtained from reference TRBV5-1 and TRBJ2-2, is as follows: KAGVTQTPRYLIKTRGQQVTLSCSPISGHRSVSWYQQTPGQGLQFLFEYFSETQRNKGNFPGRFSGRQFSNSRSEMNVSTLELGDSALYLCASSLRMGTGELFFGEGSRLTVL.

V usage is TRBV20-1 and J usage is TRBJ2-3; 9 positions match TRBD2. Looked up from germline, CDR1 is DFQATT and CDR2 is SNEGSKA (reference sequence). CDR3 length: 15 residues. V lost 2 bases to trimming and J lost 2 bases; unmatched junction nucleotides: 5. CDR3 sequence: CSARLPSGVTDTQYF. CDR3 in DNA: TGCAGTGCTAGACTCCCTAGCGGGGTCACAGATACGCAGTATTTT.

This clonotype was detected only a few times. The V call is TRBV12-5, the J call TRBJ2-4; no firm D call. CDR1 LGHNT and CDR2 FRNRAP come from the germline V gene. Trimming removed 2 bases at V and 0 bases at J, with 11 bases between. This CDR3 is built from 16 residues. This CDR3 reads CASGLSPLGAKNIQYF. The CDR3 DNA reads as TGTGCTAGTGGTTTGTCTCCCCTGGGAGCCAAAAACATTCAGTACTTC. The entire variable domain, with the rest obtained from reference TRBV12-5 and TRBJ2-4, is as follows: DARVTQTPRHKVTEMGQEVTMRCQPILGHNTVFWYRQTMMQGLELLAYFRNRAPLDDSGMPKDRFSAEMPDATLATLKIQPSEPRDSAVYFCASGLSPLGAKNIQYFGAGTRLSVL.

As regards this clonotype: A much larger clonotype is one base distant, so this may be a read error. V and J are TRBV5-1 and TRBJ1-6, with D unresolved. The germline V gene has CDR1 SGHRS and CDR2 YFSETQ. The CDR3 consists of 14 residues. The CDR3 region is CASSEGPNNSPPHF. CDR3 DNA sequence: TGCGCCAGCAGCGAGGGCCCGAATAATTCACCCCCCCACTTT.

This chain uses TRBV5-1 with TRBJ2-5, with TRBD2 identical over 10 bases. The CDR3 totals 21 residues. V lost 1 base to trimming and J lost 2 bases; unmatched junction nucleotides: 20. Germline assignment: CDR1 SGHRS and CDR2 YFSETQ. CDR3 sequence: CASSLLFPWLAGASIQETQYF. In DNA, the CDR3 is TGCGCCAGCAGCTTGTTGTTTCCCTGGCTAGCGGGGGCATCGATTCAAGAGACCCAGTACTTC.

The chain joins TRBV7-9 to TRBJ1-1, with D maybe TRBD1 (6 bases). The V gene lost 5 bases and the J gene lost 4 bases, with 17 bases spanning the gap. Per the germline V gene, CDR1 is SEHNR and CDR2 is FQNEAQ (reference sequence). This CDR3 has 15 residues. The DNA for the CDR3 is TGTGCCAGCAGCCCCAACCCGACAGGAGTCACTGAAGCTTTCTTT. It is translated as CASSPNPTGVTEAFF.

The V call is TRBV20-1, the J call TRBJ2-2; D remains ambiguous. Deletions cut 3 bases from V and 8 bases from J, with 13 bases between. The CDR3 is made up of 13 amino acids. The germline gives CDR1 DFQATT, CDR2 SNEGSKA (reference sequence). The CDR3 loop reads CSASRTARGELFF. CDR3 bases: TGCAGTGCTAGTAGGACGGCGAGGGGGGAGCTGTTTTTT.

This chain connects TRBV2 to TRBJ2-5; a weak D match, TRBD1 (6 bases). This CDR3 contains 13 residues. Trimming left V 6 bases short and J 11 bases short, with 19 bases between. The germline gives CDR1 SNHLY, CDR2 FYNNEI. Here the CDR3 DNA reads TGTGCCAGCAGGAGAACAGGGTCGGGTGAGCAGTACTTC. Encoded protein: CASRRTGSGEQYF. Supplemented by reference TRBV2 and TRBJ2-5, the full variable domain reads EPEVTQTPSHQVTQMGQEVILRCVPISNHLYFYWYRQILGQKVEFLVSFYNNEISEKSEIFDDQFSVERPDGSNFTLKIRSTKLEDSAMYFCASRRTGSGEQYFGPGTRLLVL.

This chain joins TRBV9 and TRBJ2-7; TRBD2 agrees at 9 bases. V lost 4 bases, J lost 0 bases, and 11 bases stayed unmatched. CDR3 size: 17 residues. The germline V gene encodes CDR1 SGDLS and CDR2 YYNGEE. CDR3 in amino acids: CASSRRASGDNSYEQYF. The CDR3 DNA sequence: TGTGCCAGCAGCCGGCGGGCTAGCGGGGACAACTCCTACGAGCAGTACTTC. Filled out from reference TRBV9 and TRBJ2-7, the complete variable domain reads DSGVTQTPKHLITATGQRVTLRCSPRSGDLSVYWYQQSLDQGLQFLIQYYNGEERAKGNILERFSAQQFPDLHSELNLSSLELGDSALYFCASSRRASGDNSYEQYFGPGTRLTVT.